These 30 T cell receptor beta chains came from one sample sequenced in a study of cytomegalovirus exposure and HLA in healthy donors. PCR used 60 Vbeta primers and 13 Jbeta primers. Clones were read by immunoSEQ multiplex PCR, and TCRdb kept only the in-frame ones, dropping some. The sample carries about 210,000 clones, about 80% recorded once. Sequencing was carried out using PBMCs. These receptors were obtained from a male donor in good health and CMV-seronegative.

This clone occurred a few times. The CDR3 reads CAWSVSSGTVDYEQYF. The CDR3 DNA follows: TGTGCCTGGAGTGTAAGCTCCGGGACAGTCGACTACGAGCAGTACTTC. The V gene is TRBV30, the J gene TRBJ2-7; the match to TRBD1 covers 7 bases. Trimming took 0 bases from V and 3 from J; bases not matched to a gene: 11. CDR3 length: 16 residues. Germline CDR1 reads GTSNPN; CDR2 reads SVGIG (reference sequence).

V usage is TRBV13 and J usage is TRBJ2-3, with D perhaps matching TRBD2 (5 bases). The V gene's germline CDR1 is PRHDT and CDR2 FYEKMQ (reference sequence). This CDR3 has 16 residues. V dropped 0 bases and J dropped 1 base, with 11 bases sitting between them. The CDR3: CASSLGSFSGTDTQYF. The CDR3 coding sequence is TGTGCCAGCAGCTTAGGATCTTTTAGCGGCACAGATACGCAGTATTTT.

The gene calls are TRBV6-5 and TRBJ2-7; TRBD1 matches 7 bases. The J segment lost 7 bases and the V segment lost 1 base, leaving 7 bases of the junction unmatched. This CDR3 contains 14 residues. Looked up from germline, CDR1 is MNHEY and CDR2 is SVGAGI. The CDR3 loop is CASSYLTGSREQYF. The DNA of the CDR3 is TGTGCCAGCAGTTACTTGACAGGGTCGAGGGAGCAGTACTTC.

This clone appeared a few times. This rearrangement joins TRBV6-5 to TRBJ2-7, with 7 bases identical to TRBD1. The V gene's germline CDR1 is MNHEY and CDR2 SVGAGI. V dropped 6 bases and J dropped 2; count of bases not matched to a gene: 4. CDR3 length: 13 amino acids. CDR3 residues: CASRMDRTYEQYF. The CDR3 DNA sequence: TGTGCCAGCAGGATGGACAGGACCTACGAGCAGTACTTC.

This clone was detected only a few times. The chain is built from TRBV4-3 and TRBJ2-3; TRBD2 matches 9 bases. Trimming at V came to 2 bases and at J to 2 bases, leaving 14 bases not matched to a gene. This CDR3 has 19 amino acids. Germline values: CDR1 LGHNA, CDR2 YSLEER. The chain's CDR3 is CASSQLPGGSGGTTDTQYF. CDR3 coding DNA: TGCGCCAGCAGCCAACTCCCGGGGGGGAGCGGGGGGACCACAGATACGCAGTATTTT.

This chain's CDR3 is CASSPQTRVGAFF. The CDR3, as DNA: TGTGCCAGTAGCCCGCAAACCAGGGTCGGAGCTTTCTTT. This chain connects TRBV19 to TRBJ1-1; D might be TRBD1 (5 bases). V was pared by 6 bases and J by 10 bases, with 18 bases between. The CDR3 is made up of 13 amino acids. The V gene's germline CDR1 is LNHDA and CDR2 SQIVND (reference sequence).

For this clone: Other DNA sequences of this sample code for an identical CDR3. This chain uses TRBV6-1 with TRBJ2-1, with D unclear. The CDR3 is made up of 13 amino acids. From germline, CDR1 is MNHNS and CDR2 SASEGT. The V end was cut by 0 bases, the J end by 9 bases, with 9 bases between. The CDR3 DNA follows: TGTGCCAGCAGTGAAGCGGTTCTCGGTGAGCAGTTCTTC. It translates to CASSEAVLGEQFF.

The gene calls are TRBV25-1 and TRBJ2-1, with TRBD1 identical over 12 bases. This CDR3 comprises 17 residues. V trimming: 3 bases; J trimming: 10 bases; junction bases outside the gene matches: 13. Germline loops: CDR1 MGHDK, CDR2 SYGVNS. The CDR3 coding sequence is TGTGCCAGCAGTGATTCGGGACAGGGGGCGTGGACGGGGGAGCAGTTCTTC. Translated, it gives CASSDSGQGAWTGEQFF.

The J gene is TRBJ1-4, the V gene TRBV15; tentative D call: TRBD1 (6 bases). The CDR3 spans 19 residues. Trimming took 0 bases from V and 3 from J, leaving 20 bases between them. Germline CDR1 LNHNV, CDR2 YYDKDF (reference sequence). The CDR3 here is CATSRDPGHSQGANEKLFF. DNA of the CDR3: TGTGCCACCAGCAGAGACCCGGGACACTCTCAAGGGGCTAATGAAAAACTGTTTTTT.

This clone has only one observation. This chain uses TRBV29-1 with TRBJ2-2, with D maybe TRBD2 (6 bases). The CDR3 extends over 14 amino acids. In germline, CDR1 is SQVTM, CDR2 ANQGSEA. V was cut by 3 bases and J by 0 bases, with 8 bases left in between. CDR3 amino acids: CSVDGGTNTGELFF. CDR3 bases: TGCAGCGTTGATGGCGGGACGAACACCGGGGAGCTGTTTTTT.

J is TRBJ1-5 and V is TRBV2; D is ambiguous. Germline assignment: CDR1 SNHLY and CDR2 FYNNEI. Trimming took 6 bases from V and 11 from J, leaving 20 bases between them. The CDR3 runs to 14 residues. Here the CDR3 DNA reads TGTGCCAGCAGGTCGGGTCCCTCCGGTGAGACCCAGCATTTT. Translated, it gives CASRSGPSGETQHF.

The chain couples TRBV7-9 to TRBJ1-1, with TRBD1 matching over 7 bases. This CDR3 has 14 residues. Per germline, CDR1 SEHNR and CDR2 FQNEAQ (reference sequence). The junction had 8 bases not matched to a gene; V was cut back by 5 bases and J by 5 bases. CDR3 region: CASSRRGAVTEAFF. The CDR3 coding sequence is TGTGCCAGCAGCCGCAGGGGGGCGGTGACTGAAGCTTTCTTT.

Worth noting for this clone: Distinct nucleotide sequences in the sample also encode this CDR3. CDR3: CASSFRTSGRGGSYEQYF. The CDR3 region has the DNA TGTGCCAGCAGCTTTCGGACTAGCGGGAGGGGAGGGAGCTACGAGCAGTACTTC. The genes are TRBV7-2 and TRBJ2-7; 15 bases align to TRBD2. This CDR3 is built from 18 residues. CDR1 and CDR2 (germline): SGHTA, FQGNSA. The V gene end was trimmed by 3 bases and the J gene end by 3 bases; junction bases not matched to a gene: 9.

This clone was counted between two and nine times. The same CDR3 also results from other DNA sequences found in this sample. The chain joins TRBV19 to TRBJ2-7; 8 bases are shared with TRBD1. The J segment lost 0 bases and the V segment lost 3 bases, leaving 1 base of the junction unmatched. Germline CDR1 LNHDA, CDR2 SQIVND (reference sequence). This CDR3 has 14 residues. The chain's CDR3 is CASSIRGPSYEQYF. The CDR3 nucleotides read TGTGCCAGTAGTATCAGGGGGCCCTCCTACGAGCAGTACTTC.

This chain links TRBV30 with TRBJ1-5; D call uncertain. CDR1 is GTSNPN and CDR2 is SVGIG in the germline V gene (reference sequence). The germline V and J ends were trimmed by 4 bases and 0 bases, with 7 bases remaining between them. This CDR3 region has 13 residues. CDR3: CAWNLNSNQPQHF. The DNA for the CDR3 is TGTGCCTGGAACTTAAATAGCAATCAGCCCCAGCATTTT.

The chain joins TRBV9 to TRBJ1-6, with TRBD1 as a possible D gene (5 bases). Germline V gene lookup returns CDR1 SGDLS and CDR2 YYNGEE. The V gene lost 4 bases and the J gene lost 6 bases, with 17 bases spanning the gap. CDR3 length: 16 residues. CDR3 nucleotide sequence: TGTGCCAGCAGCCCAGTCGGGGGGTCGGGTAATTCACCCCTCCACTTT. Residues: CASSPVGGSGNSPLHF. The whole variable domain, remainder taken from reference TRBV9 and TRBJ1-6, is DSGVTQTPKHLITATGQRVTLRCSPRSGDLSVYWYQQSLDQGLQFLIQYYNGEERAKGNILERFSAQQFPDLHSELNLSSLELGDSALYFCASSPVGGSGNSPLHFGNGTRLTVT.

This chain links TRBV4-1 with TRBJ2-1, with a weak D call TRBD2 (5 bases). V was cut by 0 bases and J by 8 bases, with 14 bases left in between. This CDR3 spans 15 amino acids. Germline loops: CDR1 MGHRA, CDR2 YSYEKL. The CDR3, as DNA: TGCGCCAGCAGCCAAGATGGACCGGGGTATTATGAGCAGTTCTTC. Amino acids: CASSQDGPGYYEQFF.

The genes are TRBV28 and TRBJ2-5; TRBD1 agrees at 8 bases. The CDR3 runs 13 residues. J lost 5 bases, V lost 7 bases, and 6 bases had no gene match. The germline V gene has CDR1 MDHEN and CDR2 SYDVKM. The CDR3 region is CASTAGGGETQYF. DNA of the CDR3: TGTGCCAGCACAGCAGGGGGCGGTGAGACCCAGTACTTC.

The chain links TRBV2 to TRBJ1-2, with unresolved D. CDR3 length equals 13 residues. CDR1 is SNHLY and CDR2 is FYNNEI in the germline V gene. V was cut by 0 bases and J by 8 bases, with 10 bases left in between. CDR3 sequence (DNA): TGTGCCAGCAGTGAAGCGAGGGTTTGGGGCTACACCTTC. Amino acid sequence: CASSEARVWGYTF.

This clone was picked up a small number of times. The CDR3 region is CASSEWTGGGTGELFF. CDR3 bases: TGTGCCAGCAGTGAATGGACAGGGGGCGGAACCGGGGAGCTGTTTTTT. This chain joins TRBV2 and TRBJ2-2; 11 bases line up with TRBD1. The CDR3 runs 16 residues. Per the germline V gene, CDR1 is SNHLY and CDR2 is FYNNEI. V was clipped by 2 bases and J by 5 bases; unmatched bases: 4. Drawing the rest from reference TRBV2 and TRBJ2-2, the complete variable domain is EPEVTQTPSHQVTQMGQEVILRCVPISNHLYFYWYRQILGQKVEFLVSFYNNEISEKSEIFDDQFSVERPDGSNFTLKIRSTKLEDSAMYFCASSEWTGGGTGELFFGEGSRLTVL.

The chain carries TRBV7-9 and TRBJ2-5; no reliable D call. V gave up 5 bases and J gave up 2 bases, with 9 bases separating them. CDR1 and CDR2 (germline): SEHNR, FQNEAQ (reference sequence). The CDR3 runs 13 residues. The CDR3 is CASSDTVQETQYF. The CDR3 bases are TGTGCCAGCAGCGACACTGTACAAGAGACCCAGTACTTC.

The chain carries TRBV5-1 and TRBJ2-7; perhaps TRBD1 as D (5 bases). The germline V gene has CDR1 SGHRS and CDR2 YFSETQ. The CDR3 has 14 amino acids. Trimming took 0 bases from V and 6 from J, leaving 13 bases between them. The CDR3 coding sequence is TGCGCCAGCAGCTTGGATGGCACAGGTAGCGAGCAGTACTTC. Amino acids: CASSLDGTGSEQYF.

The chain links TRBV9 to TRBJ2-5; 10 bases align to TRBD2. The CDR3 runs to 14 residues. V was pared by 4 bases and J by 9 bases, with 9 bases of the junction left unmatched. Germline CDR1 and CDR2: SGDLS and YYNGEE. The CDR3 coding sequence is TGTGCCAGCAGCCCCCAACTAGCGGGGTCGGCCCAGTACTTC. Translating it yields CASSPQLAGSAQYF.

The gene calls are TRBV6-5 and TRBJ2-7; 10 bases are a match to TRBD2. The ends lost 2 bases at V and 3 bases at J; junction bases unmatched: 4. This CDR3 comprises 15 residues. The V gene's germline CDR1 is MNHEY and CDR2 SVGAGI. The CDR3 DNA is TGTGCCAGCAGTTACGGAGCGGGAGGGATCTACGAGCAGTACTTC. Amino acid sequence: CASSYGAGGIYEQYF.

This sequence joins TRBV29-1 and TRBJ1-1; D ambiguous. The CDR3 totals 11 residues. The germline gives CDR1 SQVTM, CDR2 ANQGSEA. The ends were cut back, 7 bases at V and 3 bases at J, with 9 bases in the middle. The CDR3 DNA follows: TGCAGCGGCAGAATGGACACTGAAGCTTTCTTT. Its translation is CSGRMDTEAFF.

The V gene is TRBV4-3, the J gene TRBJ1-1, with D hard to call. V gave up 0 bases and J gave up 3 bases, with 20 bases separating them. CDR1 LGHNA and CDR2 YSLEER come from the germline V gene. CDR3 length: 18 residues. The DNA for the CDR3 is TGCGCCAGCAGCCAAGAAGGTTGCAGCTACAGCGGGGACACTGAAGCTTTCTTT. Protein sequence: CASSQEGCSYSGDTEAFF.

V usage is TRBV28 and J usage is TRBJ2-5, with no clear D. CDR1 MDHEN and CDR2 SYDVKM come from the germline V gene. With 6 bases removed from V and 0 bases from J, the gap between germline ends came to 11 bases. The CDR3 sequence is 14 residues long. DNA of the CDR3: TGTGCCAGCAGCAGACTTGGGTACCAAGAGACCCAGTACTTC. As protein: CASSRLGYQETQYF.

The CDR3: CATSSPPGTAYSNQPQHF. The CDR3 coding sequence is TGTGCCACCAGCAGCCCTCCCGGGACAGCTTATAGCAATCAGCCCCAGCATTTT. V and J are TRBV15 and TRBJ1-5; 7 bases line up with TRBD1. In germline, CDR1 is LNHNV, CDR2 YYDKDF (reference sequence). The trim removed 3 bases at V and 0 bases at J, leaving 11 bases unmatched. The CDR3 runs to 18 residues.

The chain combines TRBV7-2 with TRBJ2-3, with 7 bases aligning to TRBD1. Trimming removed 1 base from V and 2 bases from J; junction bases left unmatched: 12. This CDR3 is built from 18 residues. The germline V gene has CDR1 SGHTA and CDR2 FQGNSA. CDR3 amino acids: CASSLGYPGQAYTDTQYF. The CDR3 region has the DNA TGTGCCAGCAGCTTAGGGTACCCCGGACAGGCGTACACAGATACGCAGTATTTT.

The chain recombines TRBV6-4 with TRBJ2-7; 9 nucleotides line up with TRBD1. V trimming: 7 bases; J trimming: 0 bases; junction bases outside the gene matches: 4. This CDR3 has 14 amino acids. Germline CDR1 and CDR2: MRHNA and SNTAGT. In DNA, the CDR3 is TGTGCCAGCACCGGACAGGGGAGCTCCTACGAGCAGTACTTC. As protein: CASTGQGSSYEQYF.